The 32 T cell receptor beta chains given below trace back to one sample, sequenced in a study of blood T cell repertoires in COVID-19. The method was immunoSEQ multiplex PCR; TCRdb's version includes in-frame clones alone and lacks a portion of them. Among about 140,000 clones listed, approximately 87% were seen once. Sequenced: PBMCs or T cells enriched from blood (not recorded which). These receptors all stem from a man aged 55 to 70 who had recovered from COVID-19.

The V call is TRBV19, the J call TRBJ2-7; D is perhaps TRBD1 (6 bases). This CDR3 region has 16 residues. CDR1 is LNHDA and CDR2 is SQIVND in the germline V gene (reference sequence). V shed 6 bases and J shed 3 bases, with 21 bases lying between them. As DNA, the CDR3 is TGTGCCAGTAGGCCGACAAGGGACACCATACACTACGAGCAGTACTTC. Amino acid sequence: CASRPTRDTIHYEQYF.

This chain joins TRBV10-3 and TRBJ1-2; TRBD1 aligns across 7 bases. The CDR3 has 18 residues. Trimming removed 2 bases from V and 1 base from J; junction bases left unmatched: 13. Germline loops: CDR1 ENHRY, CDR2 SYGVKD. The CDR3 here is CAISEPDQGTAHNYGYTF. The DNA for the CDR3 is TGTGCCATCAGTGAGCCAGACCAGGGGACAGCCCATAACTATGGCTACACCTTC.

This clone has more than one count but fewer than ten. The rearrangement uses TRBV13 and TRBJ2-7; TRBD1 matches at 9 bases. This CDR3 has 16 amino acids. CDR1 and CDR2 from the germline V gene are PRHDT and FYEKMQ (reference sequence). The trim removed 5 bases at V and 7 bases at J, leaving 15 bases unmatched. The chain's CDR3 is CASSKGAGTGLREQYF. CDR3 nucleotide sequence: TGTGCCAGCAGCAAAGGTGCCGGGACAGGGCTTAGAGAGCAGTACTTC.

This clone turned up a few times. Additional DNA sequences in this sample encode the identical CDR3. The chain uses TRBV4-1 and TRBJ1-1, with 7 bases fitting TRBD1. The junction had 7 bases not matched to a gene; V was cut back by 3 bases and J by 3 bases. Germline V CDR1 and CDR2: MGHRA, YSYEKL. CDR3 length: 15 residues. DNA of the CDR3: TGCGCCAGCAGCCAGGGGACAGCGAGGGACACTGAAGCTTTCTTT. It specifies CASSQGTARDTEAFF.

The rearrangement links TRBV20-1 to TRBJ2-5; no firm D call. Trimming removed 3 bases at V and 6 bases at J, with 11 bases between. The CDR3 loop spans 12 amino acids. In germline, CDR1 is DFQATT, CDR2 SNEGSKA (reference sequence). The CDR3 DNA reads as TGCAGTGCTAGTGGCCAGTCGCAGACCCAGTACTTC. It specifies CSASGQSQTQYF.

There are a few counts of this clone. The chain is built from TRBV9 and TRBJ2-1, with D unresolved. CDR1 and CDR2 (germline): SGDLS, YYNGEE. This CDR3 region has 13 residues. V was cut by 4 bases and J by 15 bases, with 20 bases left in between. The CDR3 DNA reads TGTGCCAGCAGCCCAGCCCCGGAGCACCTGGGGTTCTTC. Protein sequence: CASSPAPEHLGFF.

The V call is TRBV28, the J call TRBJ1-1; D gene uncertain. The CDR3 covers 11 residues. Germline CDR1 and CDR2: MDHEN and SYDVKM. V lost 10 bases, J lost 6 bases, and 12 bases lay in between. This chain's CDR3 is CATCPGAEAFF. Here the CDR3 DNA reads TGTGCCACCTGCCCCGGGGCTGAAGCTTTCTTT.

The J gene is TRBJ2-5, the V gene TRBV27, with 12 nucleotides matching TRBD1. The V gene's germline CDR1 is MNHEY and CDR2 SMNVEV (reference sequence). The CDR3 is 15 residues long. The trim removed 2 bases at V and 5 bases at J, leaving 3 bases unmatched. The CDR3 is CASSLGTGGGETQYF. The CDR3 DNA reads as TGTGCCAGCAGTTTAGGGACAGGGGGCGGTGAGACCCAGTACTTC.

The rearrangement joins TRBV2 to TRBJ2-7; maybe TRBD2 (6 bases). The germline gives CDR1 SNHLY, CDR2 FYNNEI. The ends were cut back, 6 bases at V and 2 bases at J, with 17 bases in the middle. CDR3 size: 15 residues. CDR3 nucleotides: TGTGCCAGCAGGCGGGCAGGAGGGACCCCCTACGAGCAGTACTTC. This translates into CASRRAGGTPYEQYF.

V gene TRBV10-3 combines with J gene TRBJ2-5, with 7 bases lining up with TRBD2. CDR3 length: 15 amino acids. V dropped 10 bases and J dropped 3; count of bases not matched to a gene: 14. Germline values: CDR1 ENHRY, CDR2 SYGVKD. Written as DNA, the CDR3 is TGTGCCACGGCGGAGGGGACTAACACTGAAGAGACCCAGTACTTC. Protein: CATAEGTNTEETQYF.

The sample holds a few counts of this clone. The chain carries TRBV10-3 and TRBJ2-7, with 8 bases matching TRBD1. After removal of 0 bases from V and 1 base from J, the junction contained 2 bases not matched to a gene. This CDR3 has 15 residues. Germline CDR1 and CDR2: ENHRY and SYGVKD. As DNA, the CDR3 is TGTGCCATCAGTGAGTCGACAGGGGCGTCCTACGAGCAGTACTTC. It encodes CAISESTGASYEQYF.

In its sample, this clone was seen once. The gene calls are TRBV11-2 and TRBJ2-7, with TRBD2 matching 7 bases. Losses at the gene ends were 4 bases for V and 6 bases for J; bases not matched to a gene: 9. The CDR3 covers 14 residues. The germline V gene has CDR1 SGHAT and CDR2 FQNNGV. CDR3 DNA sequence: TGTGCCAGCAGCTACACTAGCGTTGGATCCGAGCAGTACTTC. Residues: CASSYTSVGSEQYF.

The chain has TRBV11-2 and TRBJ2-1; 7 bases line up with TRBD1. The ends lost 5 bases at V and 9 bases at J; junction bases unmatched: 7. The CDR3 covers 13 residues. The germline V gene has CDR1 SGHAT and CDR2 FQNNGV. The CDR3: CASSKDRVGEQFF. CDR3 DNA: TGTGCCAGCAGCAAAGACAGGGTGGGTGAGCAGTTCTTC.

The rearrangement joins TRBV10-3 to TRBJ2-2; D unclear. The CDR3 is 14 residues long. V gave up 4 bases and J gave up 2 bases, with 8 bases separating them. The germline CDR1 and CDR2 sequences are ENHRY and SYGVKD. The CDR3 region has the DNA TGTGCCATCAGTGTCAACTCCAACACCGGGGAGCTGTTTTTT. It codes for CAISVNSNTGELFF.

The chain has TRBV10-3 and TRBJ2-3; 7 bases fit TRBD2. CDR3 length: 13 amino acids. The junction had 7 bases not matched to a gene; V was cut back by 7 bases and J by 6 bases. CDR1 and CDR2 (germline): ENHRY, SYGVKD. CDR3 amino acids: CAIMGGLSDTQYF. The CDR3 DNA reads as TGTGCCATCATGGGGGGGTTGTCGGATACGCAGTATTTT.

The V gene is TRBV9, the J gene TRBJ2-5; D possibly corresponds to TRBD2 (6 bases). The CDR3 loop spans 17 amino acids. V was trimmed by 0 bases and J by 0 bases, leaving 15 bases between them. Germline CDR1 and CDR2: SGDLS and YYNGEE. The CDR3 DNA reads TGTGCCAGCAGCGTAGGCGGAGGGCCCGGATACCAAGAGACCCAGTACTTC. This codes for CASSVGGGPGYQETQYF.

V gene TRBV6-5 combines with J gene TRBJ2-3; 8 bases line up with TRBD2. The trim removed 11 bases at V and 5 bases at J, leaving 12 bases unmatched. CDR1 and CDR2 from the germline V gene are MNHEY and SVGAGI. The CDR3 covers 14 residues. CDR3 amino acids: CASPRGEREDTQYF. DNA for the CDR3: TGTGCCTCCCCGCGGGGGGAGCGGGAAGATACGCAGTATTTT.

On this clone: The germline gene is not matched at one end of the junction; a read error may be the cause. The V gene is TRBV5-1, the J gene TRBJ1-2, with D hard to call. The germline V gene has CDR1 SGHRS and CDR2 YFSETQ. This CDR3 has 13 amino acids. The DNA of the CDR3 is TGCGCCAACAGCTTCGACAACGTCTATGGCTACACCTTC. This encodes CANSFDNVYGYTF. Full variable domain (remainder filled in from reference TRBV5-1 and TRBJ1-2): KAGVTQTPRYLIKTRGQQVTLSCSPISGHRSVSWYQQTPGQGLQFLFEYFSETQRNKGNFPGRFSGRQFSNSRSEMNVSTLELGDSALYLCANSFDNVYGYTFGSGTRLTVV.

The V and J genes are TRBV27 and TRBJ2-7, with a possible D match to TRBD2 (6 bases). This CDR3 is 14 amino acids long. Germline V gene lookup returns CDR1 MNHEY and CDR2 SMNVEV (reference sequence). V lost 4 bases and J lost 2, with 12 bases in between. CDR3: CASSSGVKAYEQYF. The CDR3 DNA reads TGTGCCAGCAGTTCGGGGGTTAAGGCCTACGAGCAGTACTTC.

The V and J genes are TRBV19 and TRBJ1-6; D might be TRBD1 (5 bases). The CDR3 contains 15 residues. Trimming removed 6 bases from V and 9 bases from J, with 18 bases in between. The germline V gene has CDR1 LNHDA and CDR2 SQIVND (reference sequence). The CDR3, as DNA: TGTGCCAGTAGCCAAACTGGGCAGGGAAGTTCACCCCTCCACTTT. Translating it yields CASSQTGQGSSPLHF.

A single count supports this clone. The chain is built from TRBV27 and TRBJ1-4; TRBD1 aligns across 9 bases. The CDR3 totals 17 residues. With 8 bases clipped from V and 0 bases from J, the junction kept 10 bases outside the gene matches. Germline loops: CDR1 MNHEY, CDR2 SMNVEV (reference sequence). The chain's CDR3 is CASSPGTGRATNEKLFF. The CDR3 DNA follows: TGTGCCAGCTCCCCCGGGACAGGGCGAGCAACTAATGAAAAACTGTTTTTT.

This clone was counted only a few times. The chain links TRBV11-2 to TRBJ1-4; TRBD1 matches 10 bases. Germline V gene lookup returns CDR1 SGHAT and CDR2 FQNNGV. V was clipped by 4 bases and J by 8 bases; unmatched bases: 4. The CDR3 runs to 14 residues. This CDR3 is CASSSGTGEEKLFF. In DNA, the CDR3 is TGTGCCAGCAGCTCCGGGACAGGGGAGGAAAAACTGTTTTTT.

The rearrangement uses TRBV11-2 and TRBJ2-7, with D perhaps TRBD1 (6 bases). CDR3 length: 15 amino acids. CDR1 SGHAT and CDR2 FQNNGV come from the germline V gene. Trimming took 5 bases from V and 2 from J, leaving 16 bases between them. CDR3: CASSQTGSTPYEQYF. The CDR3 nucleotides read TGTGCCAGCAGCCAAACAGGGTCCACTCCCTACGAGCAGTACTTC.

The chain has TRBV11-2 and TRBJ1-5, with D perhaps matching TRBD1 (5 bases). Trimming took off 2 bases at V and 6 bases at J, with 8 bases between the two ends. This CDR3 spans 13 amino acids. The germline V gene encodes CDR1 SGHAT and CDR2 FQNNGV. CDR3 protein: CASSLRGGQPQHF. CDR3 nucleotide sequence: TGTGCCAGCAGCTTAAGGGGAGGTCAGCCCCAGCATTTT.

This clone came up once. V is TRBV9 and J is TRBJ2-5; no clear D gene. The CDR3 contains 13 residues. The germline V gene encodes CDR1 SGDLS and CDR2 YYNGEE. Trimming shortened V by 5 bases and J by 5 bases, and 13 bases separated the two germline ends. The CDR3 reads CASSRQPGETQYF. The CDR3 region has the DNA TGTGCCAGCAGTCGGCAACCGGGTGAGACCCAGTACTTC.

This sequence joins TRBV5-1 and TRBJ2-3; D perhaps matches TRBD2 (6 bases). CDR3 size: 15 residues. V gave up 4 bases and J gave up 2 bases, with 14 bases separating them. Germline-derived CDR1 and CDR2 are SGHRS and YFSETQ. This CDR3 reads CASSPPGGDTDTQYF. CDR3 DNA sequence: TGCGCCAGCAGCCCCCCCGGCGGGGACACAGATACGCAGTATTTT.

The CDR3 spells CASGDGRDNEKLFF. The CDR3 DNA sequence: TGTGCCAGCGGTGACGGACGGGATAATGAAAAACTGTTTTTT. The chain uses TRBV11-1 and TRBJ1-4; no clear D. CDR3 length: 14 amino acids. V lost 8 bases to trimming and J lost 4 bases, with 14 bases between them. Per germline, CDR1 SGHAT and CDR2 FQDESV (reference sequence). The variable domain in full, with the rest retrieved from reference TRBV11-1 and TRBJ1-4, is EAEVAQSPRYKITEKSQAVAFWCDPISGHATLYWYRQILGQGPELLVQFQDESVVDDSQLPKDRFSAERLKGVDSTLKIQPAELGDSAMYLCASGDGRDNEKLFFGSGTQLSVL.

CDR3 sequence: CASSEAGSTYEQYF. CDR3 coding DNA: TGCGCCAGCAGTGAGGCGGGGTCTACCTACGAGCAGTACTTC. The V and J genes are TRBV10-1 and TRBJ2-7; possibly TRBD2 for D (6 bases). The V gene lost 2 bases and the J gene lost 2 bases, with 10 bases spanning the gap. There are 14 residues in the CDR3. CDR1 WNHNN and CDR2 SYGVQD come from the germline V gene (reference sequence).

The V gene is TRBV2, the J gene TRBJ2-3; 10 nucleotides align to TRBD2. After removal of 11 bases from V and 4 bases from J, the junction contained 6 bases not matched to a gene. This CDR3 has 13 amino acids. Per germline, CDR1 SNHLY and CDR2 FYNNEI. DNA of the CDR3: TGTGCCGGTCTAGCGGGAGTCGCAGATACGCAGTATTTT. This sequence encodes CAGLAGVADTQYF.

V and J are TRBV7-3 and TRBJ2-1; 13 bases align to TRBD2. From germline, CDR1 is SGHTA and CDR2 FQGTGA. There are 15 residues in the CDR3. With 4 bases clipped from V and 9 bases from J, the junction kept 6 bases outside the gene matches. CDR3 sequence (DNA): TGTGCCAGCAGCTCCCGGACTAGCGGGAGTGGTGAGCAGTTCTTC. Protein sequence: CASSSRTSGSGEQFF.

This chain uses TRBV3-1 (or the pseudogene TRBV3-2) with TRBJ2-1; 10 nucleotides line up with TRBD2. The germline gives CDR1 LGHDT, CDR2 YNNKEL (reference sequence). With V trimmed by 4 bases and J by 6 bases, 12 bases remained unmatched. The CDR3 totals 17 residues. CDR3 residues: CASSLIPSGRARNEQFF. DNA of the CDR3: TGTGCCAGCAGCCTCATCCCGAGCGGGAGGGCCCGCAATGAGCAGTTCTTC.

J is TRBJ2-7 and V is TRBV6-5; TRBD2 agrees at 8 bases. CDR3 length equals 15 residues. V was clipped by 6 bases and J by 0 bases; unmatched bases: 7. Germline CDR1 MNHEY, CDR2 SVGAGI. The CDR3 loop reads CASSLERGTSYEQYF. CDR3 nucleotides: TGTGCCAGCAGCCTCGAGCGGGGGACCTCCTACGAGCAGTACTTC.